Below are 15 T cell receptor beta chains sequenced from a single sample in a study of blood T cell repertoires in COVID-19 (TCRdb year 2020). The library was obtained by the immunoSEQ multiplex PCR assay. What TCRdb holds here is the immuneACCESS table cut down to in-frame rearrangements. Part of the clones is not present; checked against another copy, under half of the missing clones reflect an unresolved V gene, and the others are unexplained. This sample has 20,000 to 25,000 clones in its table, and about nine tenths of those were observed once. The ten largest account for around 3.8% of the sample. Specimen: peripheral blood. Receptors originate from a man aged 50-60 years with active COVID-19.

The V and J genes are TRBV7-3 and TRBJ2-7; D remains unclear. The CDR3 runs 13 residues. From germline, CDR1 is SGHTA and CDR2 FQGTGA. Trimming left V 4 bases short and J 5 bases short, with 12 bases between. The CDR3 spells CASSSAPRNEQYF. Here the CDR3 DNA reads TGTGCCAGCAGCTCCGCCCCGAGGAACGAGCAGTACTTC.

This chain joins TRBV19 and TRBJ1-2; D may be TRBD1 (6 bases). The V end lost 4 bases, the J end lost 5 bases, and 14 bases lay between the germline ends. The CDR3 is 14 residues long. Germline lookup yields CDR1 LNHDA and CDR2 SQIVND (reference sequence). CDR3 coding DNA: TGTGCCAGTAGTAGACCGACAGGAGGTTATGGCTACACCTTC. This sequence encodes CASSRPTGGYGYTF.

The chain has TRBV4-1 and TRBJ2-3; TRBD2 matches at 11 bases. This CDR3 is 18 amino acids long. Germline CDR1 and CDR2: MGHRA and YSYEKL. Trimming removed 4 bases from V and 0 bases from J; junction bases left unmatched: 9. The CDR3 sequence: CASSRGRLAGSSTDTQYF. Here the CDR3 DNA reads TGCGCCAGCAGCCGGGGCCGACTAGCGGGGAGTAGCACAGATACGCAGTATTTT.

The chain employs TRBV6-2 or TRBV6-3 and TRBJ2-4; 8 bases line up with TRBD2. CDR1 is MNHEY and CDR2 is SVGEGT in the germline V gene. With 2 bases clipped from V and 5 bases from J, the junction kept 8 bases outside the gene matches. The CDR3 has 16 amino acids. For the CDR3, the DNA is TGTGCCAGCAGTTACGACGAGAAAGCGGGGGAAAACATTCAGTACTTC. It translates to CASSYDEKAGENIQYF.

This chain joins TRBV7-6 and TRBJ1-1, with a weak D call TRBD1 (5 bases). The CDR3 is 17 residues long. V was cut by 0 bases and J by 3 bases, with 17 bases left in between. CDR1 and CDR2 from the germline V gene are SGHVS and FNYEAQ. The CDR3 DNA reads as TGTGCCAGCAGCTTAGCTGGGGGGGTGTCGGCGGACACTGAAGCTTTCTTT. This codes for CASSLAGGVSADTEAFF.

This chain joins TRBV19 and TRBJ1-1; 9 bases fit TRBD1. The CDR3 totals 16 residues. With 6 bases clipped from V and 10 bases from J, the junction kept 18 bases outside the gene matches. Germline CDR1 is LNHDA and CDR2 is SQIVND (reference sequence). CDR3 bases: TGTGCCAGTAGCCCCGGGACAGGGTATCTCCAAAACCGAGCTTTCTTT. Translation: CASSPGTGYLQNRAFF. The complete variable domain, with remaining parts taken from reference TRBV19 and TRBJ1-1, reads DGGITQSPKYLFRKEGQNVTLSCEQNLNHDAMYWYRQDPGQGLRLIYYSQIVNDFQKGDIAEGYSVSREKKESFPLTVTSAQKNPTAFYLCASSPGTGYLQNRAFFGQGTRLTVV.

V usage is TRBV10-3 and J usage is TRBJ2-3; 7 bases align to TRBD1. Losses at the gene ends were 10 bases for V and 1 base for J; bases not matched to a gene: 8. Germline V gene data show CDR1 as ENHRY and CDR2 as SYGVKD. The CDR3 has 14 amino acids. The CDR3 sequence is CATATGTGTDTQYF. Here the CDR3 DNA reads TGTGCCACCGCGACAGGGACGGGCACAGATACGCAGTATTTT.

The rearrangement uses TRBV19 and TRBJ1-1, with no clear D. Trimming left V 3 bases short and J 1 base short, with 9 bases between. CDR3 length: 14 residues. CDR1 and CDR2 (germline): LNHDA, SQIVND (reference sequence). CDR3 loop: CASSIYSGNTEAFF. CDR3 DNA sequence: TGTGCCAGTAGTATCTACAGTGGGAACACTGAAGCTTTCTTT.

This clone was recorded a few times. V and J are TRBV7-9 and TRBJ1-3, with TRBD1 matching 7 bases. This CDR3 has 15 residues. Germline V gene lookup returns CDR1 SEHNR and CDR2 FQNEAQ (reference sequence). The V and J ends lost 5 bases and 3 bases, in that order; junction bases with no gene match: 7. CDR3 sequence: CASSEDRAVGNTIYF. The CDR3 DNA follows: TGTGCCAGCAGCGAAGACAGGGCGGTTGGAAACACCATATATTTT.

This chain links TRBV18 with TRBJ2-2; the D gene is possibly TRBD2 (5 bases). The V end lost 6 bases, the J end lost 1 base, and 15 bases lay between the germline ends. The V gene's germline CDR1 is KGHSH and CDR2 LQKENI. The CDR3 totals 16 residues. The chain's CDR3 is CASSPQPDLNTGELFF. The CDR3, as DNA: TGTGCCAGCTCCCCTCAGCCGGACTTGAACACCGGGGAGCTGTTTTTT.

The V and J genes are TRBV5-1 and TRBJ2-7; D perhaps matches TRBD1 (6 bases). Germline V CDR1 and CDR2: SGHRS, YFSETQ. Trimming removed 4 bases at V and 11 bases at J, with 16 bases between. This CDR3 contains 12 residues. CDR3 DNA sequence: TGCGCCAGCAGCCAGAGTAACAGGGAAGAGTACTTC. Its translation is CASSQSNREEYF.

The sample holds one count of this clone. V gene TRBV6-1 combines with J gene TRBJ2-1, with D tentatively TRBD2 (6 bases). Germline V gene sequence: CDR1 MNHNS, CDR2 SASEGT. The CDR3 is 14 residues long. Deletions cut 3 bases from V and 9 bases from J, with 15 bases between. The CDR3 bases are TGTGCCAGCAGTGAGGTCCAGACTAGTCCTGAGCAGTTCTTC. Amino acid sequence: CASSEVQTSPEQFF.

This clone was recorded once. The CDR3 loop is CASSGDRDEQFF. The CDR3 nucleotides read TGTGCCAGCAGCGGCGACAGGGATGAGCAGTTCTTC. The chain couples TRBV9 to TRBJ2-1, with 7 bases fitting TRBD1. This CDR3 contains 12 residues. V trimming: 3 bases; J trimming: 8 bases; junction bases outside the gene matches: 2. Per germline, CDR1 SGDLS and CDR2 YYNGEE.

The chain is built from TRBV7-9 and TRBJ2-7; perhaps TRBD1 as D (6 bases). Trimming took off 9 bases at V and 0 bases at J, with 15 bases between the two ends. CDR3 length: 14 amino acids. The V gene's germline CDR1 is SEHNR and CDR2 FQNEAQ (reference sequence). CDR3 DNA sequence: TGTGCCAGTCGGATGGCGGACAGCTCCTACGAGCAGTACTTC. It specifies CASRMADSSYEQYF.

The chain uses TRBV27 and TRBJ2-7; 9 nucleotides match TRBD1. In germline, CDR1 is MNHEY, CDR2 SMNVEV (reference sequence). This CDR3 spans 16 amino acids. V shed 0 bases and J 2 bases; nucleotides not matched to a gene: 5. CDR3 region: CASSLSGQGRPYEQYF. DNA of the CDR3: TGTGCCAGCAGTTTATCGGGACAGGGAAGGCCCTACGAGCAGTACTTC.